This is a list of T cell receptor beta chains from one sample in a study of blood T cell repertoires in COVID-19. The repertoire was sequenced with immunoSEQ multiplex PCR; TCRdb's copy has only in-frame clones and lacks some. The sample holds over 100,000 clones, around 89% seen once. The material sequenced was peripheral blood. All receptors derive from a man in his sixties with COVID-19, enrolled during active disease. Each CDR3 is given with its conserved first and last residue. The D gene is left open where the match is weak.

j_call: TRBJ2-7
v_call: TRBV10-3
cdr3_length: 16
d_call: NA
cdr3_aa: CAISEPISGSPYEQYF

j_call: TRBJ2-4
v_call: TRBV19
cdr3_length: 15
d_call: NA
cdr3_aa: CASSTWTVAKNIQYF

j_call: TRBJ2-2
v_call: TRBV6-6
cdr3_length: 15
d_call: NA
cdr3_aa: CASSYSRVNTGELFF

j_call: TRBJ2-3
v_call: TRBV27
cdr3_length: 14
d_call: TRBD2
cdr3_aa: CASRLAGGRDTQYF

j_call: TRBJ1-5
v_call: TRBV30
cdr3_length: 13
d_call: NA
cdr3_aa: CASGGSSNQPQHF

j_call: TRBJ1-1
v_call: TRBV5-1
cdr3_length: 11
d_call: NA
cdr3_aa: CASTSGSQAFF

j_call: TRBJ2-5
v_call: TRBV5-1
cdr3_length: 15
d_call: NA
cdr3_aa: CASSLVGAVRETQYF

j_call: TRBJ1-1
v_call: TRBV4-1
cdr3_length: 15
d_call: TRBD1
cdr3_aa: CASSQGGQGYTEAFF

j_call: TRBJ2-7
v_call: TRBV5-4
cdr3_length: 13
d_call: NA
cdr3_aa: CASRPQGPYEQYF

j_call: TRBJ1-1
v_call: TRBV3-1/TRBV3-2
cdr3_length: 13
d_call: TRBD1
cdr3_aa: CASSQQGDTEAFF

j_call: TRBJ1-6
v_call: TRBV7-2
cdr3_length: 14
d_call: NA
cdr3_aa: CASSFTPRDSPLHF

j_call: TRBJ1-5
v_call: TRBV19
cdr3_length: 15
d_call: NA
cdr3_aa: CASSINLNSNQPQHF

j_call: TRBJ1-5
v_call: TRBV15
cdr3_length: 20
d_call: NA
cdr3_aa: CATSRELRPGHPTRNQPQHF

j_call: TRBJ2-7
v_call: TRBV19
cdr3_length: 14
d_call: NA
cdr3_aa: CASSIRDTSYEQYF

j_call: TRBJ1-2
v_call: TRBV5-1
cdr3_length: 15
d_call: TRBD1
cdr3_aa: CASSLTIGQGGGYTF

j_call: TRBJ1-6
v_call: TRBV6-5
cdr3_length: 15
d_call: TRBD1
cdr3_aa: CASSYSTGGESPLHF

j_call: TRBJ1-5
v_call: TRBV30
cdr3_length: 15
d_call: NA
cdr3_aa: CAWSVLTGSNQPQHF

j_call: TRBJ2-7
v_call: TRBV10-1
cdr3_length: 14
d_call: NA
cdr3_aa: CASSPDLARGEQYF

j_call: TRBJ2-1
v_call: TRBV10-3
cdr3_length: 13
d_call: NA
cdr3_aa: CAITPVADNEQFF